The 25 T cell receptor beta chains listed next were all sequenced from one sample in a study of shared clonotypes between healthy human individuals. This table comes from immunoSEQ multiplex PCR, and its TCRdb copy is limited to in-frame clones, with some not included. The sample lists 600,000 to 800,000 clones; roughly two thirds were seen once. The sequencing sample was made of memory CD4+ T cells sorted from blood. Subset given: CD45RA-negative fraction. The receptors come from a woman under 40 in good health.

Turning to this clone: Other DNA sequences in this sample translate to the same CDR3. The chain is built from TRBV7-2 and TRBJ2-2; unclear D gene. Trimming removed 5 bases at V and 3 bases at J, with 4 bases between. The CDR3 is 12 amino acids. Per the germline V gene, CDR1 is SGHTA and CDR2 is FQGNSA. CDR3 coding DNA: TGTGCCAGCAGCCCCTACACCGGGGAGCTGTTTTTT. As protein: CASSPYTGELFF.

V usage is TRBV4-1 and J usage is TRBJ1-3; 9 positions agree with TRBD1. Per the germline V gene, CDR1 is MGHRA and CDR2 is YSYEKL. The CDR3 is made up of 20 amino acids. V lost 0 bases and J lost 4; bases outside the gene matches: 16. CDR3 region: CASSQEWRDRVLSSGNTIYF. DNA for the CDR3: TGCGCCAGCAGCCAAGAATGGCGGGACAGGGTTCTTTCCTCGGGAAACACCATATATTTT.

V usage is TRBV5-1 and J usage is TRBJ1-2; a possible D gene is TRBD1 (5 bases). The CDR3 is made up of 13 amino acids. Germline CDR1 reads SGHRS; CDR2 reads YFSETQ. Trimming removed 4 bases at V and 7 bases at J, with 14 bases between. The CDR3: CASSRTDTAGYTF. In DNA form, the CDR3 reads TGCGCCAGCAGCCGGACGGACACAGCTGGCTACACCTTC.

This chain connects TRBV5-1 to TRBJ2-7; 8 nucleotides agree with TRBD1. The CDR3 totals 13 residues. Germline V CDR1 and CDR2: SGHRS, YFSETQ. Losses at the gene ends were 4 bases for V and 3 bases for J; bases not matched to a gene: 3. The CDR3 is CASSRDRIYEQYF. For the CDR3, the DNA is TGCGCCAGCAGCCGGGACAGGATCTACGAGCAGTACTTC.

With regard to this clone: The sample has other DNA sequences that encode this CDR3 too. The chain links TRBV9 to TRBJ2-3; D gene unclear. The CDR3 contains 15 residues. Germline V gene lookup returns CDR1 SGDLS and CDR2 YYNGEE. The V end lost 0 bases, the J end lost 0 bases, and 8 bases lay between the germline ends. The CDR3 DNA is TGTGCCAGCAGCGTAGAAGTGTCTAGCACAGATACGCAGTATTTT. Protein sequence: CASSVEVSSTDTQYF.

On this clone itself: Other DNA sequences in this specimen translate into the identical CDR3. The gene calls are TRBV19 and TRBJ1-5; D is unclear. Germline assignment: CDR1 LNHDA and CDR2 SQIVND (reference sequence). The CDR3 extends over 15 amino acids. The germline V and J ends were trimmed by 3 bases and 0 bases, with 9 bases remaining between them. The CDR3 DNA reads as TGTGCCAGTAGTATTGGTCAGGTTAGCAATCAGCCCCAGCATTTT. Translation gives CASSIGQVSNQPQHF.

The chain uses TRBV7-8 and TRBJ2-3, with 10 bases fitting TRBD2. The ends lost 2 bases at V and 1 base at J; junction bases unmatched: 6. The germline V gene has CDR1 SGHVS and CDR2 FQNEAQ. This CDR3 comprises 17 residues. The CDR3: CASSLRLAGAGTDTQYF. CDR3 in DNA: TGTGCCAGCAGCTTAAGGCTAGCGGGAGCCGGCACAGATACGCAGTATTTT.

The sample holds one count of this clone. The chain carries TRBV28 and TRBJ2-3; D possibly corresponds to TRBD2 (6 bases). The CDR3 contains 15 residues. CDR1 is MDHEN and CDR2 is SYDVKM in the germline V gene. Trimming pared 4 bases from V and 6 bases from J, leaving 17 bases between. The CDR3 sequence is CASSSLADMEDTQYF. The CDR3 coding sequence is TGTGCCAGCAGTTCTTTAGCGGACATGGAGGATACGCAGTATTTT.

V is TRBV27 and J is TRBJ2-5; 13 bases map to TRBD2. Unmatched junction bases numbered 6, after V lost 8 bases and J lost 6 bases. CDR3 length equals 14 residues. Germline-derived CDR1 and CDR2 are MNHEY and SMNVEV (reference sequence). CDR3 region: CASRLAGGVKTQYF. DNA of the CDR3: TGTGCCAGCCGACTAGCGGGAGGAGTAAAGACCCAGTACTTC.

This clone turned up a few times. The same CDR3 also results from other DNA sequences found in this sample. The rearrangement links TRBV9 to TRBJ2-1; D not certain. The CDR3 consists of 14 residues. Germline V gives CDR1 SGDLS, CDR2 YYNGEE. Trimming cost V 0 bases and J 2 bases, with 6 bases left between them. CDR3 sequence: CASSVEGPYNEQFF. Written as DNA, the CDR3 is TGTGCCAGCAGCGTAGAGGGCCCCTACAATGAGCAGTTCTTC.

The CDR3 loop reads CASSLEGLAGTTEQFF. As DNA, the CDR3 is TGTGCCAGCAGCTTAGAGGGACTAGCGGGAACAACTGAGCAGTTCTTC. This sequence joins TRBV11-2 and TRBJ2-1; TRBD2 matches 13 bases. V shed 0 bases and J 9 bases; nucleotides not matched to a gene: 5. Germline V lookup: CDR1 SGHAT, CDR2 FQNNGV. This CDR3 is built from 16 residues.

The chain recombines TRBV5-1 with TRBJ2-7; unclear D gene. Germline values: CDR1 SGHRS, CDR2 YFSETQ. V was trimmed by 0 bases and J by 0 bases, leaving 13 bases between them. The CDR3 is made up of 16 amino acids. CDR3 sequence: CASSLVGGGSSYEQYF. CDR3 sequence (DNA): TGCGCCAGCAGCTTGGTCGGTGGCGGAAGCTCCTACGAGCAGTACTTC. The full variable domain, its missing parts supplied by reference TRBV5-1 and TRBJ2-7, is KAGVTQTPRYLIKTRGQQVTLSCSPISGHRSVSWYQQTPGQGLQFLFEYFSETQRNKGNFPGRFSGRQFSNSRSEMNVSTLELGDSALYLCASSLVGGGSSYEQYFGPGTRLTVT.

The rearrangement links TRBV5-1 to TRBJ2-7, with 8 nucleotides matching TRBD2. V shed 4 bases and J 3 bases; nucleotides not matched to a gene: 3. The CDR3 length is 13 residues. CDR1 SGHRS and CDR2 YFSETQ come from the germline V gene. The CDR3 is CASSTSGSYEQYF. The CDR3 DNA follows: TGCGCCAGCAGCACGAGCGGGAGCTACGAGCAGTACTTC.

The CDR3 sequence: CASSPSASNTGELFF. In nucleotides, the CDR3 is TGTGCCAGTAGTCCTAGCGCGTCGAACACCGGGGAGCTGTTTTTT. This rearrangement joins TRBV19 to TRBJ2-2; tentative D call: TRBD2 (6 bases). CDR3 length: 15 residues. V lost 5 bases, J lost 0 bases, and 10 bases lay in between. Per the germline V gene, CDR1 is LNHDA and CDR2 is SQIVND (reference sequence).

V and J are TRBV6-5 and TRBJ2-3; 10 bases map to TRBD1. CDR1 and CDR2 from the germline V gene are MNHEY and SVGAGI. J lost 2 bases, V lost 4 bases, and 3 bases had no gene match. This CDR3 has 15 amino acids. The CDR3 DNA reads as TGTGCCAGCAGTTTAAGACAGGGGGCCACAGATACGCAGTATTTT. Translating gives CASSLRQGATDTQYF.

The J gene is TRBJ2-3, the V gene TRBV5-1; TRBD2 matches at 7 bases. The CDR3 contains 13 residues. Germline V gene sequence: CDR1 SGHRS, CDR2 YFSETQ. J gave up 1 base and V 7 bases, and 3 bases lay outside the gene matches. The CDR3 DNA follows: TGCGCCAGCTGGCGGGAGCGCACAGATACGCAGTATTTT. Translated, it gives CASWRERTDTQYF.

The chain employs TRBV5-1 and TRBJ2-1; TRBD2 matches 9 bases. Unmatched junction bases numbered 21, after V lost 4 bases and J lost 10 bases. Germline loops: CDR1 SGHRS, CDR2 YFSETQ. The CDR3 covers 18 residues. The CDR3 protein is CASSRSRVAGGPGGEQFF. Written as DNA, the CDR3 is TGCGCCAGCAGCCGGTCACGGGTTGCGGGAGGGCCCGGAGGAGAGCAGTTCTTC.

The V and J genes are TRBV28 and TRBJ2-7; unclear D gene. Deletions cut 4 bases from V and 2 bases from J, with 12 bases between. Germline values: CDR1 MDHEN, CDR2 SYDVKM. CDR3 length equals 14 residues. The CDR3 loop is CASSYIGETYEQYF. DNA for the CDR3: TGTGCCAGCAGTTATATAGGTGAGACCTACGAGCAGTACTTC.

The J gene is TRBJ2-5, the V gene TRBV29-1; D assignment may be TRBD1 or TRBD2 (5 bases each). TRBJ2-7 matches the DNA end more closely, so the J call is doubtful. The V gene's germline CDR1 is SQVTM and CDR2 ANQGSEA. This CDR3 spans 11 amino acids. CDR3 loop: CSVSWDLEQYF. CDR3 coding DNA: TGCAGCGTTTCCTGGGACCTCGAGCAGTACTTC.

The table lists this clone with a count of one. The CDR3 protein is CASSTLTNHNEQFF. The CDR3 nucleotides are TGTGCCAGTAGTACCCTCACAAACCACAATGAGCAGTTCTTC. The chain is built from TRBV19 and TRBJ2-1; D gene ambiguous. This CDR3 region has 14 residues. With 4 bases removed from V and 5 bases from J, the gap between germline ends came to 12 bases. Germline lookup yields CDR1 LNHDA and CDR2 SQIVND (reference sequence).

The CDR3 DNA sequence: TGTGCCAGCAGCTTAGATCTGGGGAGGGGAGCTTTCTTT. It encodes CASSLDLGRGAFF. The V and J genes are TRBV7-8 and TRBJ1-1; perhaps TRBD1 as D (5 bases). Germline V lookup: CDR1 SGHVS, CDR2 FQNEAQ. V gave up 1 base and J gave up 10 bases, with 13 bases separating them. The length of the CDR3 is 13 residues.

In its sample, this clone was seen many times. J is TRBJ1-4 and V is TRBV19; maybe TRBD1 (5 bases). The CDR3 runs 14 residues. Deletions cut 3 bases from V and 8 bases from J, with 13 bases between. Per the germline V gene, CDR1 is LNHDA and CDR2 is SQIVND (reference sequence). DNA for the CDR3: TGTGCCAGTAGTATTGGTGGGGGAACGGAAAAACTGTTTTTT. This encodes CASSIGGGTEKLFF. Full variable domain (remainder filled in from reference TRBV19 and TRBJ1-4): DGGITQSPKYLFRKEGQNVTLSCEQNLNHDAMYWYRQDPGQGLRLIYYSQIVNDFQKGDIAEGYSVSREKKESFPLTVTSAQKNPTAFYLCASSIGGGTEKLFFGSGTQLSVL.

V gene TRBV28 combines with J gene TRBJ1-1; D is possibly TRBD1 (5 bases). V dropped 8 bases and J dropped 1 base, with 11 bases sitting between them. The CDR3 contains 13 residues. Germline lookup yields CDR1 MDHEN and CDR2 SYDVKM. CDR3 nucleotides: TGTGCCAGCCTCCGCGGGGGGAACACTGAAGCTTTCTTT. Translated, it gives CASLRGGNTEAFF.

This clone was counted a few times. The chain links TRBV11-2 to TRBJ2-7; 14 bases match TRBD2. Germline-derived CDR1 and CDR2 are SGHAT and FQNNGV. This CDR3 has 15 residues. The V segment lost 0 bases and the J segment 10 bases; nucleotides outside the gene matches: 5. Written as DNA, the CDR3 is TGTGCCAGCAGCTTAGAGACTAGCGGGAGGGCCCCCCAGTACTTC. Translation gives CASSLETSGRAPQYF.

This chain joins TRBV28 and TRBJ2-7; D may be TRBD1 (5 bases). Trimming pared 5 bases from V and 0 bases from J, leaving 11 bases between. Per the germline V gene, CDR1 is MDHEN and CDR2 is SYDVKM. The length of the CDR3 is 14 residues. CDR3 bases: TGTGCCAGCAGTCCCCAGGGCAGCTCCTACGAGCAGTACTTC. This encodes CASSPQGSSYEQYF.